These 19 T cell receptor beta chains came from one sample sequenced in a study of blood T cell repertoires in COVID-19. Produced via immunoSEQ multiplex PCR; TCRdb's table is partial and in-frame only. The table shows 200,000 to 300,000 clones, with about 82% occurring only once. The sequenced material came from PBMCs or T cells enriched from blood (not recorded which). The receptors here all came from a woman aged 45 to 65 with acute COVID-19.

This chain joins TRBV5-4 and TRBJ1-6, with 7 positions matching TRBD1. CDR1 SGHNT and CDR2 YYREEE come from the germline V gene (reference sequence). J lost 7 bases, V lost 3 bases, and 7 bases had no gene match. The CDR3 loop spans 15 amino acids. In nucleotides, the CDR3 is TGTGCCAGCAGCTACAGACAGGGTACCAATTCACCCCTCCACTTT. Translation: CASSYRQGTNSPLHF.

The J gene is TRBJ2-7, the V gene TRBV6-5; D is possibly TRBD2 (5 bases). In germline, CDR1 is MNHEY, CDR2 SVGAGI. The CDR3 runs 13 residues. The ends were cut back, 6 bases at V and 5 bases at J, with 14 bases in the middle. The CDR3: CASRNGVLNEQYF. In nucleotides, the CDR3 is TGTGCCAGCAGGAACGGGGTTCTAAACGAGCAGTACTTC.

The genes are TRBV5-6 and TRBJ1-6; possible D gene TRBD1, 6 bases. CDR1 and CDR2 (germline): SGHDT, YYEEEE. There are 16 residues in the CDR3. V gave up 3 bases and J gave up 7 bases, with 17 bases separating them. The CDR3 is CASSSWGRGNNSPLHF. As DNA, the CDR3 is TGTGCCAGCAGCTCCTGGGGCAGGGGAAACAATTCACCCCTCCACTTT.

The chain employs TRBV11-3 and TRBJ2-2; D call uncertain. The length of the CDR3 is 12 residues. V was pared by 6 bases and J by 6 bases, with 8 bases between. Looked up from germline, CDR1 is SGHNT and CDR2 is YENEEA. CDR3: CASRGEAGELFF. CDR3 bases: TGTGCCAGCAGGGGTGAGGCCGGGGAGCTGTTTTTT.

V usage is TRBV6-5 and J usage is TRBJ2-1; 8 bases are a match to TRBD1. This CDR3 is 14 amino acids long. V shed 3 bases and J 9 bases; nucleotides not matched to a gene: 7. CDR1 and CDR2 (germline): MNHEY, SVGAGI. The CDR3 DNA sequence: TGTGCCAGCAGTTATGGACAGGGTGTCGGTGAGCAGTTCTTC. Protein: CASSYGQGVGEQFF.

This clone was seen just once. The chain joins TRBV30 to TRBJ1-1; 9 positions agree with TRBD1. This CDR3 has 12 amino acids. The ends lost 5 bases at V and 6 bases at J; junction bases unmatched: 4. The germline gives CDR1 GTSNPN, CDR2 SVGIG (reference sequence). CDR3 loop: CAWYRGLAEAFF. In DNA, the CDR3 is TGTGCCTGGTACAGGGGGCTCGCTGAAGCTTTCTTT. The full variable domain, completed using reference TRBV30 and TRBJ1-1, is SQTIHQWPATLVQPVGSPLSLECTVEGTSNPNLYWYRQAAGRGLQLLFYSVGIGQISSEVPQNLSASRPQDRQFILSSKKLLLSDSGFYLCAWYRGLAEAFFGQGTRLTVV.

The rearrangement links TRBV21-1 to TRBJ1-4; no DNA check was done on the table's D call, TRBD1. TRBV21-1 corresponds to a pseudogene. This CDR3 comprises 15 residues. The CDR3 DNA reads TGTGCCAGCAGCACTAGGGACAGGGGGTTCAGAAAACTGTTTTTT. This gives the protein CASSTRDRGFRKLFF.

This chain's CDR3 is CASSPSGGGSYNEQFF. CDR3 in DNA: TGTGCCAGCAGTCCTTCGGGCGGGGGGTCCTACAATGAGCAGTTCTTC. This chain uses TRBV28 with TRBJ2-1; 8 bases match TRBD2. The CDR3 is 16 residues long. V shed 5 bases and J 1 base; nucleotides not matched to a gene: 7. Germline V gives CDR1 MDHEN, CDR2 SYDVKM.

This clone turned up a few times. The J gene is TRBJ1-2, the V gene TRBV7-2; TRBD1 matches at 11 bases. CDR3 length: 14 amino acids. The ends lost 5 bases at V and 7 bases at J; junction bases unmatched: 6. CDR1 and CDR2 from the germline V gene are SGHTA and FQGNSA. DNA for the CDR3: TGTGCCAGCAGCGGGCGGACAGGGGGCGTTGGCTACACCTTC. It is translated as CASSGRTGGVGYTF.

This chain connects TRBV10-3 to TRBJ2-7; D unclear. CDR3 size: 13 residues. V gave up 2 bases and J gave up 5 bases, with 10 bases separating them. Germline assignment: CDR1 ENHRY and CDR2 SYGVKD. CDR3: CAISEQQTHEQYF. The DNA for the CDR3 is TGTGCCATCAGTGAGCAACAGACCCACGAGCAGTACTTC.

This chain links TRBV7-2 with TRBJ2-1; 8 nucleotides agree with TRBD2. The CDR3 is made up of 12 amino acids. Per the germline V gene, CDR1 is SGHTA and CDR2 is FQGNSA. Trimming cost V 5 bases and J 13 bases; bases outside gene matches: 7. In DNA form, the CDR3 reads TGTGCCAGCAGCCTCTTAGCGGGGCCCCAGTTCTTC. It translates to CASSLLAGPQFF. Full variable domain (remainder filled in from reference TRBV7-2 and TRBJ2-1): GAGVSQSPSNKVTEKGKDVELRCDPISGHTALYWYRQSLGQGLEFLIYFQGNSAPDKSGLPSDRFSAERTGGSVSTLTIQRTQQEDSAVYLCASSLLAGPQFFGPGTRLTVL.

V usage is TRBV16 and J usage is TRBJ2-7, with D perhaps TRBD2 (5 bases). CDR3 size: 13 residues. Germline-derived CDR1 and CDR2 are KGHSY and FQNENV. V lost 3 bases and J 0 bases, leaving 6 bases between the germline ends. As DNA, the CDR3 is TGTGCCAGCAGCCACACTAGCTCCTACGAGCAGTACTTC. Residues: CASSHTSSYEQYF.

The V gene is TRBV18, the J gene TRBJ2-2, with a tentative D call TRBD1 (6 bases). This CDR3 comprises 15 residues. From germline, CDR1 is KGHSH and CDR2 LQKENI. Between the trimmed V and J ends, which lost 1 base and 6 bases, there was a span of 12 bases. This CDR3 reads CASSPQTGFSGELFF. The CDR3 DNA sequence: TGTGCCAGCTCACCACAAACAGGGTTTTCCGGGGAGCTGTTTTTT.

V and J are TRBV27 and TRBJ1-5, with D possibly matching TRBD1 (5 bases). The CDR3 is 14 residues long. Deletions cut 9 bases from V and 1 base from J, with 13 bases between. Germline V gene lookup returns CDR1 MNHEY and CDR2 SMNVEV (reference sequence). CDR3 amino acids: CASRGLGSNQPQHF. In DNA form, the CDR3 reads TGTGCCAGTAGGGGACTCGGCAGCAATCAGCCCCAGCATTTT.

This chain uses TRBV3-1 (or the pseudogene TRBV3-2) with TRBJ1-2, with D possibly matching TRBD1 (6 bases). Trimming shortened V by 0 bases and J by 8 bases, and 13 bases separated the two germline ends. Germline loops: CDR1 LGHDT, CDR2 YNNKEL (reference sequence). This CDR3 is built from 14 residues. The CDR3 coding sequence is TGTGCCAGCAGCCAAGATAACAGGGAGGGGGGCTACACCTTC. It codes for CASSQDNREGGYTF.

CDR3 protein: CASRKKSDPGTGELFF. The CDR3 coding sequence is TGTGCCAGCAGGAAGAAATCTGACCCGGGCACCGGGGAGCTGTTTTTT. The V and J genes are TRBV7-2 and TRBJ2-2, with D hard to call. This CDR3 is 16 amino acids long. In germline, CDR1 is SGHTA, CDR2 FQGNSA. Trimming took off 6 bases at V and 4 bases at J, with 18 bases between the two ends.

This chain joins TRBV7-8 and TRBJ1-1, with 7 nucleotides matching TRBD1. V lost 6 bases, J lost 2 bases, and 9 bases stayed unmatched. This CDR3 comprises 15 residues. Looked up from germline, CDR1 is SGHVS and CDR2 is FQNEAQ. The CDR3 region is CASSSRDSGNTEAFF. The CDR3 bases are TGTGCCAGCAGTTCCCGGGACAGCGGCAACACTGAAGCTTTCTTT.

CDR3 nucleotides: TGTGCCAGCAGCTCCTCAGGGCTCACAGATACGCAGTATTTT. Translated: CASSSSGLTDTQYF. The chain joins TRBV5-4 to TRBJ2-3; D is possibly TRBD1 (5 bases). Germline-derived CDR1 and CDR2 are SGHNT and YYREEE (reference sequence). V lost 3 bases, J lost 2 bases, and 10 bases lay in between. The CDR3 runs to 14 residues.

The chain joins TRBV29-1 to TRBJ1-5; tentatively, D is TRBD1 (6 bases). The V end lost 5 bases, the J end lost 0 bases, and 17 bases lay between the germline ends. This CDR3 is built from 16 residues. The germline CDR1 and CDR2 sequences are SQVTM and ANQGSEA. CDR3 protein: CSVSRTVPGSNQPQHF. CDR3 bases: TGCAGCGTTTCCAGGACAGTCCCCGGTAGCAATCAGCCCCAGCATTTT.